The T cell receptor beta chain described here comes from a study of blood T cell repertoires in COVID-19. With V trimmed by 2 bases and J by 11 bases, 3 bases remained unmatched. The CDR3 has 13 residues. Data came from immunoSEQ multiplex PCR; TCRdb stores just in-frame clones and leaves some out. The table has 100,000 or so clones, 80% to 90% seen once; the top ten hold approximately 2.5%. The sample was PBMCs or T cells enriched from blood (not recorded which). This TCR was recovered from a woman aged 45 to 65 who had recovered from COVID-19. V and J are TRBV23-1 and TRBJ1-6, with 7 nucleotides matching TRBD1. TRBV23-1 is an ORF for which the function is uncertain. The CDR3: CASSQPRGAPLHF. DNA for the CDR3: TGCGCCAGCAGTCAACCCAGGGGGGCACCCCTCCACTTT.